These 8 T cell receptor beta chains share one sample of origin, sequenced in a study of Ad26.COV2.S vaccination and SARS-CoV-2 variants. Sequenced by immunoSEQ multiplex PCR; TCRdb stores in-frame clones only, minus some. This sample has 330,000 or so clones; roughly 90% occur once, and the top ten carry around 5.5%. Specified treatment: about 20 received Ad26.COV2.S at low or high dose, single or two shots; 5 received placebo; per-sample allocation not given. Day 63 following the first vaccine or placebo injection was when the samples were taken. This sample comprised peripheral blood, obtained in a trial of Ad26.COV2.S vaccine versus placebo. The receptors stem from a person between 18 and 60 years old who received the Ad26.COV2.S COVID-19 vaccine or a placebo.

The rearrangement uses TRBV15 and TRBJ2-3, with 7 bases matching TRBD1. The CDR3 has 15 amino acids. The germline gives CDR1 LNHNV, CDR2 YYDKDF (reference sequence). The V gene end was trimmed by 3 bases and the J gene end by 5 bases; junction bases not matched to a gene: 8. The CDR3 bases are TGTGCCACCAGCAGGAGAGGGGGCGTTGAAGATACGCAGTATTTT. Encoded protein: CATSRRGGVEDTQYF.

The gene calls are TRBV10-3 and TRBJ2-1, with a tentative D call TRBD2 (5 bases). With 1 base removed from V and 8 bases from J, the gap between germline ends came to 6 bases. This CDR3 spans 12 amino acids. CDR1 and CDR2 (germline): ENHRY, SYGVKD. CDR3 DNA sequence: TGTGCCATCAGTGAGTGGACTTATGAGCAGTTCTTC. It specifies CAISEWTYEQFF.

The rearrangement links TRBV18 to TRBJ1-1; 8 nucleotides match TRBD1. The CDR3 contains 15 residues. V was pared by 5 bases and J by 4 bases, with 9 bases of the junction left unmatched. The V gene's germline CDR1 is KGHSH and CDR2 LQKENI. The CDR3 bases are TGTGCCAGCTCATCCCGACAGGGGACCTCCACTGAAGCTTTCTTT. It yields the protein CASSSRQGTSTEAFF.

The chain couples TRBV4-3 to TRBJ2-1, with 7 bases fitting TRBD2. The V and J ends lost 2 bases and 4 bases, in that order; junction bases with no gene match: 5. CDR1 and CDR2 from the germline V gene are LGHNA and YSLEER. This CDR3 contains 15 residues. This chain's CDR3 is CASSQRWEGYNEQFF. In DNA, the CDR3 is TGCGCCAGCAGCCAAAGGTGGGAGGGGTACAATGAGCAGTTCTTC.

V gene TRBV6-6 combines with J gene TRBJ1-3; D remains ambiguous. Trimming shortened V by 5 bases and J by 0 bases, and 11 bases separated the two germline ends. The CDR3 has 15 residues. CDR1 and CDR2 from the germline V gene are MNHNY and SVGAGI (reference sequence). The CDR3 region has the DNA TGTGCCAGCAGTACCTTTACCCGCTCTGGAAACACCATATATTTT. Amino acids: CASSTFTRSGNTIYF.

The rearrangement joins TRBV19 to TRBJ1-6; no clear D gene. The CDR3 length is 16 residues. V lost 4 bases to trimming and J lost 6 bases, with 16 bases between them. The germline V gene encodes CDR1 LNHDA and CDR2 SQIVND (reference sequence). The CDR3 DNA sequence: TGTGCCAGTAGTACAAGACATCAAAGTGGTAATTCACCCCTCCACTTT. It codes for CASSTRHQSGNSPLHF.

This clone has more than one count but fewer than ten. J is TRBJ2-7 and V is TRBV6-2 or TRBV6-3; 8 bases fit TRBD2. Germline-derived CDR1 and CDR2 are MNHEY and SVGEGT. The CDR3 covers 15 residues. V lost 6 bases and J lost 3; bases outside the gene matches: 10. This chain's CDR3 is CASSPGTGGSYEQYV. The DNA for the CDR3 is TGTGCCAGCAGCCCCGGGACGGGAGGGAGCTACGAGCAGTACGTC.

The chain employs TRBV19 and TRBJ2-1; the match to TRBD2 covers 8 bases. This CDR3 is 15 amino acids long. From germline, CDR1 is LNHDA and CDR2 SQIVND (reference sequence). J gave up 8 bases and V 4 bases, and 10 bases lay outside the gene matches. The CDR3 loop is CASSTNAGGWDEQFF. The CDR3 DNA is TGTGCCAGTAGTACCAACGCGGGAGGATGGGATGAGCAGTTCTTC.